Shown below are 15 T cell receptor beta chains from a single sample sequenced in a study of T cell clonality in common variable immunodeficiency. Repertoires were generated with immunoSEQ multiplex PCR, while TCRdb's copy carries only in-frame clones and drops some. The record shows 40,000 to 60,000 clones for this sample, with no singletons present. Specimen: peripheral blood mononuclear cells. All receptors come from a person aged 18-69 years in good health.

This clone was seen many times. The CDR3 end falls 3 residues outside the read, so it is completed with the germline J gene. The chain employs TRBV5-4 and TRBJ2-7; D uncertain. Trimming shortened V by 0 bases and J by 5 bases, and 12 bases separated the two germline ends. The CDR3 runs to 14 residues. Per germline, CDR1 SGHNT and CDR2 YYREEE (reference sequence). CDR3 bases read: TGTGCCAGCAGCTTGGAGTTGCGTCCCGACGAG. It translates to CASSLELRPDE. The full CDR3 protein reads CASSLELRPDEQYF.

This clone occurred many times. The read terminates 3 residues ahead of where the CDR3 ends, so the germline J gene completes it. This sequence joins TRBV7-2 and TRBJ1-6; D call uncertain. CDR1 and CDR2 (germline): SGHTA, FQGNSA. CDR3 length equals 14 residues. The V and J ends lost 5 bases and 4 bases respectively, with 9 bases between them. The CDR3 bases that were read are TGTGCCAGCAGCCAGACACCATATAATTCACCC. This translates into CASSQTPYNSP. The CDR3, in full, reads CASSQTPYNSPLHF. The variable domain in full, completed from reference TRBV7-2 and TRBJ1-6, reads GAGVSQSPSNKVTEKGKDVELRCDPISGHTALYWYRQSLGQGLEFLIYFQGNSAPDKSGLPSDRFSAERTGGSVSTLTIQRTQQEDSAVYLCASSQTPYNSPLHFGNGTRLTVT.

This clone has at least ten counts. The CDR3 end falls 3 residues outside the read, so it is completed with the germline J gene. The chain has TRBV20-1 and TRBJ2-5, with D maybe TRBD1 (5 bases). The V and J ends lost 6 bases and 2 bases respectively, with 25 bases between them. In germline, CDR1 is DFQATT, CDR2 SNEGSKA (reference sequence). This CDR3 contains 17 residues. Here the CDR3 reads CSATTTDSPLGQETQYF. The sequenced CDR3 bases are TGCAGTGCAACCACTACAGACAGCCCTTTGGGGCAAGAGACC.

To note about this clone: The DNA ends 3 residues before the CDR3 does, and the rest of the CDR3 is filled in from the germline J gene. The rearrangement links TRBV18 to TRBJ1-1; 11 nucleotides match TRBD1. The CDR3 extends over 16 amino acids. CDR1 is KGHSH, CDR2 LQKENI, per germline. Trimming took 3 bases from V and 0 from J; bases not matched to a gene: 3. This CDR3 reads CASSPGQGVLNTEAFF. The CDR3 bases that were read are TGTGCCAGCTCACCGGGACAGGGGGTACTGAACACTGAA.

This clone was observed at least ten times. The DNA read from the CDR3 is TGTGCCAGTAGACTTTCGGGACACTATTACTCTGGGGCCAACGTC. This gives the protein CASRLSGHYYSGANV. The entire CDR3 is CASRLSGHYYSGANVLTF. This chain links TRBV19 with TRBJ2-6, with a possible D match to TRBD1 (6 bases). The read is 3 residues too short to cover the CDR3 end, so that end is filled in from the germline J gene. The CDR3 covers 18 residues. Deletions cut 6 bases from V and 0 bases from J, with 18 bases between. CDR1 is LNHDA and CDR2 is SQIVND in the germline V gene (reference sequence).

This clone was detected many times. The read ends 3 residues shy of where the CDR3 ends; the end is completed using the germline J gene. This rearrangement joins TRBV5-5 to TRBJ1-1; D is unresolved. This CDR3 spans 14 amino acids. V was trimmed by 1 base and J by 5 bases, leaving 12 bases between them. Germline V gene lookup returns CDR1 SGHKS and CDR2 YYEKEE (reference sequence). Incomplete CDR3 DNA: TGTGCCAGCAGCTTGTTACCCCTCGGGACTGAA. It specifies CASSLLPLGTE. The entire CDR3 protein is CASSLLPLGTEAFF. The full variable domain, with the rest looked up from reference TRBV5-5 and TRBJ1-1, is DAGVTQSPTHLIKTRGQQVTLRCSPISGHKSVSWYQQVLGQGPQFIFQYYEKEERGRGNFPDRFSARQFPNYSSELNVNALLLGDSALYLCASSLLPLGTEAFFGQGTRLTVV.

Regarding this clone: With the read ending 3 residues before the CDR3 end, the germline J gene is used to fill in that end. The chain carries TRBV5-1 and TRBJ2-5; 9 positions match TRBD1. The CDR3 extends over 16 amino acids. V was clipped by 4 bases and J by 1 base; unmatched bases: 8. Germline values: CDR1 SGHRS, CDR2 YFSETQ. CDR3 DNA (partial): TGCGCCAGCAGCAGCGGGGACAGGGTCCTCCAAGAGACC. This translates into CASSSGDRVLQET. The whole CDR3 protein reads CASSSGDRVLQETQYF.

Worth noting for this clone: The read terminates 3 residues before the CDR3 end, so the remaining end is supplied by the germline J gene. The rearrangement links TRBV19 to TRBJ2-2, with D perhaps TRBD1 (5 bases). Germline values: CDR1 LNHDA, CDR2 SQIVND (reference sequence). There are 14 residues in the CDR3. Trimming took off 7 bases at V and 6 bases at J, with 15 bases between the two ends. The part of the CDR3 DNA that was read is TGTGCCAGTATAGATCTCAACAGGCCCGGGGAG. Encoded protein: CASIDLNRPGE. From start to end, the CDR3 is CASIDLNRPGELFF.

This clone was seen repeatedly, ten times or more. The CDR3 end lies 3 residues beyond the end of the read and is filled in from the germline J gene. The chain combines TRBV11-3 with TRBJ2-1; 8 nucleotides agree with TRBD1. Germline V CDR1 and CDR2: SGHNT, YENEEA. This CDR3 is built from 13 residues. V gave up 3 bases and J gave up 8 bases; unmatched junction bases: 3. Incomplete CDR3 DNA: TGTGCCAGCAGCTTCGGACAGGGTGATGAG. Translated, it gives CASSFGQGDE. The whole CDR3 sequence reads CASSFGQGDEQFF. Supplemented by reference TRBV11-3 and TRBJ2-1, the full variable domain reads EAGVVQSPRYKIIEKKQPVAFWCNPISGHNTLYWYLQNLGQGPELLIRYENEEAVDDSQLPKDRFSAERLKGVDSTLKIQPAELGDSAVYLCASSFGQGDEQFFGPGTRLTVL.

In this sample, this clone turned up many times. The CDR3 goes on 3 residues after the read ends, and that part is filled in from the germline J gene. This chain connects TRBV19 to TRBJ1-5, with D possibly matching TRBD1 (5 bases). Trimming stripped 1 base from V and 4 bases from J, with 14 bases between. CDR3 length: 16 amino acids. CDR1 is LNHDA, CDR2 SQIVND, per germline (reference sequence). The CDR3 bases that were read are TGTGCCAGTAGTATAGCGGCAGGGCACTCTAATCAGCCC. Its protein product is CASSIAAGHSNQP. The CDR3, in full, reads CASSIAAGHSNQPQHF. Using reference TRBV19 and TRBJ1-5 for the parts outside the CDR3, the full variable domain is DGGITQSPKYLFRKEGQNVTLSCEQNLNHDAMYWYRQDPGQGLRLIYYSQIVNDFQKGDIAEGYSVSREKKESFPLTVTSAQKNPTAFYLCASSIAAGHSNQPQHFGDGTRLSIL.

This clone was counted many times. From the germline J gene comes the end of the CDR3, since the read stops 3 residues before it. The chain combines TRBV20-1 with TRBJ2-5; 7 bases are shared with TRBD2. Per germline, CDR1 DFQATT and CDR2 SNEGSKA (reference sequence). This CDR3 has 14 residues. V dropped 6 bases and J dropped 1; count of bases not matched to a gene: 8. CDR3: CSARDGGTQETQYF. The covered CDR3 bases are TGCAGTGCGCGAGACGGGGGGACCCAAGAGACC.

This clone was found many times. The CDR3 is cut off 3 residues early in the read; its end comes from the germline J gene. The chain links TRBV9 to TRBJ2-2; TRBD2 agrees at 9 bases. CDR1 SGDLS and CDR2 YYNGEE come from the germline V gene. Trimming took 0 bases from V and 6 from J; bases not matched to a gene: 9. The CDR3 totals 17 residues. CDR3: CASSVEASGIYSGELFF. Partial CDR3 DNA: TGTGCCAGCAGCGTAGAAGCTAGCGGGATCTACTCCGGGGAG.

This clone has only a few counts. The missing CDR3 end, 3 residues past where the read stops, is filled in from the germline J gene. The chain couples TRBV18 to TRBJ1-2; TRBD1 matches at 9 bases. There are 14 residues in the CDR3. CDR1 and CDR2 from the germline V gene are KGHSH and LQKENI. CDR3 bases read: TGTGCCAGCTCACCAGCCGGGACAGGGCACGGC. Protein product: CASSPAGTGHG. The whole CDR3 sequence reads CASSPAGTGHGYTF.

This clone was seen at least ten times. The observed sequence ends 3 residues before the CDR3 terminus, with the missing tail filled in from the germline J gene. This sequence joins TRBV7-9 and TRBJ2-5, with 11 bases aligning to TRBD2. The CDR3 loop spans 14 amino acids. Germline V CDR1 and CDR2: SEHNR, FQNEAQ (reference sequence). V shed 3 bases and J 5 bases; nucleotides not matched to a gene: 2. The sequenced part of the CDR3 DNA is TGTGCCAGCAGCTTTAGCGGGGGGGCTGAGACC. Translated: CASSFSGGAET. The CDR3 in full is CASSFSGGAETQYF.

This clone was detected ten times or more. The read terminates 3 residues ahead of where the CDR3 ends, so the germline J gene completes it. The genes are TRBV19 and TRBJ2-3, with TRBD2 identical over 9 bases. Per the germline V gene, CDR1 is LNHDA and CDR2 is SQIVND (reference sequence). CDR3 length: 16 amino acids. J lost 4 bases, V lost 3 bases, and 8 bases had no gene match. Incomplete CDR3 DNA: TGTGCCAGTAGTATCGGAGGTAGCGGGAGTGCAGATACG. This translates into CASSIGGSGSADT. The whole CDR3 sequence is CASSIGGSGSADTQYF.